These T cell receptor beta chains were read from a single sample in a study of T cells in Graves' hyperthyroidism and ophthalmopathy. MiXCR, run by TCRdb on the multiplex PCR reads, gives a single entry per CDR3 protein. The sample shows hundreds of thousands of distinct CDR3 sequences, 35% to 40% of them seen only once. Sequencing was performed on blood. The source is a man aged 18-30 years with Graves' hyperthyroidism. The conserved cysteine and the conserved F or W are not part of the CDR3 here. Fields, in order: J gene, V gene, CDR3 protein.

TRBJ1-6 TRBV6-1 ANSAGHESSPLH
TRBJ2-7 TRBV2 ASSMGGQTYEQY
TRBJ1-2 TRBV7-9 ASSSQAAGYGYT
TRBJ2-7 TRBV19 ASSTGQLNEQY
TRBJ1-1 TRBV15 ATSREGGPSTEAF
TRBJ2-7 TRBV20-1 SASSPGPHEQY
TRBJ1-3 TRBV15 ATSRDRDNPGNTIY
TRBJ1-4 TRBV12-3/TRBV12-4 ASSFETSPGEAEKLF
TRBJ2-2 TRBV5-4 ASSTTNTAGELF
TRBJ2-2 TRBV5-6 ASSRPGTGELF
TRBJ1-1 TRBV7-8 ASSLDLDLEAF
TRBJ1-6 TRBV19 ASSPTDISPLH
TRBJ2-7 TRBV10-3 AISEIGRLYEQY
TRBJ2-7 TRBV7-6 ASSFGDRGLVYEQY
TRBJ2-7 TRBV12-3/TRBV12-4 ASSFGQGAEQY
TRBJ2-2 TRBV15 ATSGRTGMNTGELF
TRBJ2-7 TRBV20-1 SASYLPQDEQY
TRBJ2-5 TRBV15 ATSSPEGTSGRTGETQY
TRBJ2-7 TRBV20-1 SAIPTGSYEQY
TRBJ2-2 TRBV5-6 ASSLRLAGSSAGELF
TRBJ2-5 TRBV15 ATSRGGPGAIETQY
TRBJ2-7 TRBV10-2 ASSSSGTSVSYEQY
TRBJ1-1 TRBV12-3/TRBV12-4 ASSPRQDEAF
TRBJ2-2 TRBV5-1 ASSSLAGGHTGELF
TRBJ1-2 TRBV29-1 SSYRALNYGYT
TRBJ1-5 TRBV11-2 ASSLGRVGQPQH